The 17 T cell receptor beta chains given below trace back to one sample, sequenced in a study of beta chain features in type 1 diabetes. Study-wide results and caveats: When Type 1 diabetes patients were examined, their TCRB CDR3s proved moderately but significantly shorter in all four CD4+ subsets.

The sequenced template was cDNA made from the entire isolated RNA. The table came from immunoSEQ multiplex PCR; TCRdb's copy has only in-frame clones and leaves some out. The sample lists 600,000 to 700,000 clones, roughly an eighth occurring once. No antigen has been identified for these receptors. Sequencing input: naive CD4+ T cells from blood. Receptors were obtained from a man aged 30-40 years with type 1 diabetes.

The chain is built from TRBV7-9 and TRBJ2-4; TRBD1 is a possible D gene (6 bases). Germline CDR1 reads SEHNR; CDR2 reads FQNEAQ (reference sequence). The ends were cut back, 5 bases at V and 2 bases at J, with 13 bases in the middle. The CDR3 sequence is 15 residues long. The CDR3: CASSGRGATKNIQYF. The CDR3 coding sequence is TGTGCCAGCAGCGGCAGGGGTGCGACCAAAAACATTCAGTACTTC.

This clone was seen only a few times. The chain couples TRBV5-4 to TRBJ2-3, with D perhaps matching TRBD2 (6 bases). CDR3 size: 14 residues. The V gene lost 3 bases and the J gene lost 0 bases, with 8 bases spanning the gap. Germline lookup yields CDR1 SGHNT and CDR2 YYREEE (reference sequence). CDR3 in amino acids: CASSSTRSTDTQYF. CDR3 bases: TGTGCCAGCAGCTCGACTAGGAGCACAGATACGCAGTATTTT.

This clone was seen more than once but under ten times. The V call is TRBV19, the J call TRBJ2-1, with a possible D match to TRBD2 (5 bases). The germline gives CDR1 LNHDA, CDR2 SQIVND (reference sequence). V was clipped by 7 bases and J by 7 bases, with 14 bases between them. The CDR3 loop spans 13 amino acids. CDR3 loop: CASKEGGGNEQFF. The CDR3 DNA follows: TGTGCCAGTAAAGAGGGTGGAGGAAATGAGCAGTTCTTC. The full variable domain, its missing parts supplied by reference TRBV19 and TRBJ2-1, is DGGITQSPKYLFRKEGQNVTLSCEQNLNHDAMYWYRQDPGQGLRLIYYSQIVNDFQKGDIAEGYSVSREKKESFPLTVTSAQKNPTAFYLCASKEGGGNEQFFGPGTRLTVL.

A few counts support this clone. The rearrangement joins TRBV7-2 to TRBJ2-1; TRBD1 matches at 7 bases. The germline gives CDR1 SGHTA, CDR2 FQGNSA. The V segment lost 5 bases and the J segment 4 bases; nucleotides outside the gene matches: 8. This CDR3 contains 15 residues. The CDR3 nucleotides read TGTGCCAGCAGCATCCAGGGACAGAATTACAATGAGCAGTTCTTC. As protein: CASSIQGQNYNEQFF.

The chain recombines TRBV5-5 with TRBJ2-2, with 7 bases matching TRBD1. The J segment lost 2 bases and the V segment lost 3 bases, leaving 4 bases of the junction unmatched. Germline lookup yields CDR1 SGHKS and CDR2 YYEKEE (reference sequence). The CDR3 has 15 amino acids. The CDR3 spells CASSSGQANTGELFF. The CDR3 region has the DNA TGTGCCAGCAGCTCCGGACAGGCCAACACCGGGGAGCTGTTTTTT.

The sample holds a few counts of this clone. The chain employs TRBV4-3 and TRBJ1-2, with 7 bases that match TRBD1. With 1 base clipped from V and 2 bases from J, the junction kept 22 bases outside the gene matches. Germline CDR1 reads LGHNA; CDR2 reads YSLEER. This CDR3 has 21 residues. Written as DNA, the CDR3 is TGCGCCAGCAGCCAAGGGCATTCTACGGCAGGGGGTGCCATAGCCAACTATGGCTACACCTTC. Translation gives CASSQGHSTAGGAIANYGYTF.

The gene calls are TRBV10-3 and TRBJ2-1; the match to TRBD1 covers 11 bases. This CDR3 comprises 14 residues. CDR1 ENHRY and CDR2 SYGVKD come from the germline V gene. V lost 9 bases to trimming and J lost 2 bases; unmatched junction nucleotides: 3. The CDR3 DNA follows: TGTGCCATAGGACAGGGGGCGGCCTACAATGAGCAGTTCTTC. It yields the protein CAIGQGAAYNEQFF.

This clone appeared a few times. Other DNA sequences in this sample translate to the same CDR3. V and J are TRBV7-2 and TRBJ2-1; 8 bases are a match to TRBD1. Losses at the gene ends were 4 bases for V and 2 bases for J; bases not matched to a gene: 4. The CDR3 runs to 15 residues. Germline CDR1 and CDR2: SGHTA and FQGNSA. The CDR3 DNA reads TGTGCCAGCAGCTCCTGGACAGGGCCCTACAATGAGCAGTTCTTC. Residues: CASSSWTGPYNEQFF.

This rearrangement joins TRBV7-9 to TRBJ1-4, with 7 positions matching TRBD1. The CDR3 is made up of 15 amino acids. In germline, CDR1 is SEHNR, CDR2 FQNEAQ (reference sequence). Trimming at V came to 0 bases and at J to 8 bases, leaving 6 bases not matched to a gene. The CDR3 region has the DNA TGTGCCAGCAGCTTAGCGAGGGGGCCATACGAAAAACTGTTTTTT. Translated, it gives CASSLARGPYEKLFF.

With regard to this clone: Other DNA variants within this sample encode the same CDR3. CDR3 residues: CASSVRGQETQYF. DNA for the CDR3: TGTGCCAGCAGCGTAAGGGGCCAAGAGACCCAGTACTTC. V is TRBV9 and J is TRBJ2-5, with D possibly being TRBD1 (5 bases). The ends were cut back, 1 base at V and 1 base at J, with 5 bases in the middle. Germline-derived CDR1 and CDR2 are SGDLS and YYNGEE. The CDR3 has 13 residues.

J is TRBJ2-7 and V is TRBV14, with unresolved D. Trimming removed 8 bases from V and 0 bases from J, with 2 bases in between. Germline CDR1 SGHDN, CDR2 FVKESK. CDR3 size: 10 residues. In DNA, the CDR3 is TGTGCCAGCGGCTCCTACGAGCAGTACTTC. Its translation: CASGSYEQYF.

This clone was picked up a small number of times. This chain connects TRBV4-3 to TRBJ2-7; 7 positions agree with TRBD1. Germline V CDR1 and CDR2: LGHNA, YSLEER. With V trimmed by 3 bases and J by 2 bases, 7 bases remained unmatched. The CDR3 extends over 15 amino acids. The CDR3 DNA is TGCGCCAGCAGCCACTCATTCAGGGGGACCTACGAGCAGTACTTC. Amino acids: CASSHSFRGTYEQYF.

The genes are TRBV9 and TRBJ2-5, with TRBD2 as a possible D gene (6 bases). The ends were cut back, 1 base at V and 1 base at J, with 14 bases in the middle. Germline V lookup: CDR1 SGDLS, CDR2 YYNGEE. The CDR3 has 16 amino acids. The DNA of the CDR3 is TGTGCCAGCAGCGTACTCGGAGGGGACGTCCAAGAGACCCAGTACTTC. It encodes CASSVLGGDVQETQYF. Using reference TRBV9 and TRBJ2-5 for the parts outside the CDR3, the full variable domain is DSGVTQTPKHLITATGQRVTLRCSPRSGDLSVYWYQQSLDQGLQFLIQYYNGEERAKGNILERFSAQQFPDLHSELNLSSLELGDSALYFCASSVLGGDVQETQYFGPGTRLLVL.

A few counts support this clone. The V gene is TRBV9, the J gene TRBJ1-2, with D tentatively TRBD1 (6 bases). CDR1 SGDLS and CDR2 YYNGEE come from the germline V gene. There are 16 residues in the CDR3. The ends were cut back, 1 base at V and 4 bases at J, with 17 bases in the middle. CDR3 region: CASSVQGMGLGYGYTF. CDR3 nucleotide sequence: TGTGCCAGCAGCGTACAGGGGATGGGGTTGGGCTATGGCTACACCTTC.

V gene TRBV4-3 combines with J gene TRBJ2-1, with 9 nucleotides matching TRBD1. Per the germline V gene, CDR1 is LGHNA and CDR2 is YSLEER. The J segment lost 3 bases and the V segment lost 4 bases, leaving 7 bases of the junction unmatched. The CDR3 runs to 16 residues. CDR3 coding DNA: TGCGCCAGCAGCCCACAAGGGACAGGGAACTACAATGAGCAGTTCTTC. This codes for CASSPQGTGNYNEQFF.

This clone appeared a few times. The chain links TRBV4-2 to TRBJ2-5, with D tentatively TRBD2 (5 bases). CDR1 and CDR2 (germline): LGHNA, YNFKEQ. V was cut by 3 bases and J by 4 bases, with 12 bases left in between. The CDR3 consists of 14 residues. This chain's CDR3 is CASSHLRDIETQYF. CDR3 DNA sequence: TGTGCCAGCAGCCATCTCCGGGATATAGAGACCCAGTACTTC.

This clone was seen a handful of times. The V gene is TRBV29-1, the J gene TRBJ1-1; D gene unclear. The length of the CDR3 is 11 residues. Germline CDR1 is SQVTM and CDR2 is ANQGSEA. V was trimmed by 5 bases and J by 5 bases, leaving 9 bases between them. The CDR3 DNA follows: TGCAGCGTTAATATTGGGACTGAAGCTTTCTTT. Translating it yields CSVNIGTEAFF.